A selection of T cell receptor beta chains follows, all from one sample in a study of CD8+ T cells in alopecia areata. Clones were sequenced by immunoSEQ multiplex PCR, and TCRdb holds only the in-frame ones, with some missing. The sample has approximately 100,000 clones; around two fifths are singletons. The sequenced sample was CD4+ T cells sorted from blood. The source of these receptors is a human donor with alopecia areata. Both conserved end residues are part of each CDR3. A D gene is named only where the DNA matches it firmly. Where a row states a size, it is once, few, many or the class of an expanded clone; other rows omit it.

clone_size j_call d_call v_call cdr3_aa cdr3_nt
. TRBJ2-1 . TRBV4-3 CASSRRAVLAGNEQFF TGCGCCAGCAGCCGTCGAGCGGTCCTGGCGGGGAATGAGCAGTTCTTC
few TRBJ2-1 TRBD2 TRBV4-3 CASSLVGGIGEQFF TGCGCCAGCAGCCTGGTGGGAGGGATTGGAGAGCAGTTCTTC
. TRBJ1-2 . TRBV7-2 CASSLAGSGGYTF TGTGCCAGCAGCTTAGCGGGATCAGGGGGCTACACCTTC
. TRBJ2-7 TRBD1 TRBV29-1 CSVQGQGVSYEQYF TGCAGCGTCCAAGGACAGGGGGTATCCTACGAGCAGTACTTC
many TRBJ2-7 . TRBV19 CASSTQPSDGAYEQYF TGTGCCAGTAGTACCCAACCTTCAGACGGGGCCTACGAGCAGTACTTC
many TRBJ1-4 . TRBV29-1 CSVEAGDEKLFF TGCAGCGTTGAAGCGGGGGATGAAAAACTGTTTTTT
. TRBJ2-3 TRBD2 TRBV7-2 CASSSLAGTTDTQYF TGTGCCAGCAGCTCACTAGCGGGGACCACAGATACGCAGTATTTT
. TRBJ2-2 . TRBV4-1 CASTSGRRGPTGELFF TGCGCCAGCACCTCGGGTAGAAGGGGCCCGACCGGGGAGCTGTTTTTT
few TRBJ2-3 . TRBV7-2 CASSLVGTTDTQYF TGTGCCAGCAGCTTAGTTGGAACCACAGATACGCAGTATTTT
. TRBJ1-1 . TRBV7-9 CASSFPGHLPEAFF TGTGCCAGCAGTTTCCCGGGACACCTTCCCGAAGCTTTCTTT
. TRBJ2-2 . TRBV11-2 CASSLVPGKLFF TGTGCCAGCAGCTTAGTTCCGGGGAAATTGTTTTTT
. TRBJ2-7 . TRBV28 CASGRDTYEQYF TGTGCCAGCGGAAGGGACACCTACGAGCAGTACTTC
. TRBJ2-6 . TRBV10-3 CASSHPGGGANVLTF TGTGCCTCATCCCACCCCGGGGGAGGGGCCAACGTCCTGACTTTC
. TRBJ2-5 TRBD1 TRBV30 CAWSTGTGGQTQYF TGTGCCTGGAGTACAGGGACAGGGGGGCAGACCCAGTACTTC
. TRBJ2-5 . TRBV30 CAWSARETQYF TGTGCCTGGAGCGCCCGAGAGACCCAGTACTTC
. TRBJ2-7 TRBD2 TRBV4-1 CASSQVGTSSYEQYF TGCGCCAGCAGCCAAGTGGGGACTAGCTCCTACGAGCAGTACTTC
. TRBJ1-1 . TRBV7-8 CASSQDRGTEAFF TGCGCCAGCAGCCAAGATCGGGGAACTGAAGCTTTCTTT
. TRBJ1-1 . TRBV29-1 CSVLQDTEAFF TGCAGCGTTTTACAGGACACTGAAGCTTTCTTT
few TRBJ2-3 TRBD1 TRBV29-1 CSVEVDRMVDTQYF TGCAGCGTTGAGGTGGACAGGATGGTCGATACGCAGTATTTT
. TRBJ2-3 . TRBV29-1 CSVGRRQTDTQYF TGCAGCGTTGGCAGGAGGCAGACAGATACGCAGTATTTT
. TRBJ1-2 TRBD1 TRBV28 CASSPGTGNNYGYTF TGTGCCAGCAGTCCCGGGACAGGGAATAACTATGGCTACACCTTC
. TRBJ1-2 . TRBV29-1 CSVEVLGFGYTF TGCAGCGTTGAAGTTTTGGGGTTTGGCTACACCTTC
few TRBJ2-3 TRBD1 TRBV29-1 CSVGQGESADTQYF TGCAGCGTTGGACAGGGTGAAAGTGCAGATACGCAGTATTTT
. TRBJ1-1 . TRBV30 CAWLRYSGTEAFF TGTGCCTGGCTGCGGTATTCTGGGACTGAAGCTTTCTTT
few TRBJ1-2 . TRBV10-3 CAISDRVGDYGYTF TGTGCCATCAGTGACAGGGTTGGCGACTATGGCTACACCTTC
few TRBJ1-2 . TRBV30 CAWGIGSSGTNYGYTF TGTGCCTGGGGAATTGGGAGCAGTGGCACTAACTATGGCTACACCTTC
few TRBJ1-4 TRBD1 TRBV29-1 CSVGDRVTNEKLFF TGCAGCGTCGGAGACAGGGTTACTAATGAAAAACTGTTTTTT
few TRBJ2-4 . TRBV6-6 CASSLGETKNIQYF TGTGCCAGCAGTTTGGGGGAGACCAAAAACATTCAGTACTTC
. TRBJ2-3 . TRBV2 CASSEALRDTQYF TGTGCCAGCAGTGAAGCGTTGCGGGATACGCAGTATTTT
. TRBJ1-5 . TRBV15 CATSRDRSSRHF TGTGCCACCAGCAGAGATCGGTCGTCGCGGCATTTT
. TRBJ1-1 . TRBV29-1 CSVEASETEAFF TGCAGCGTTGAAGCGTCGGAAACTGAAGCTTTCTTT
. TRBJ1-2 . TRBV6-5 CASSQQGGGYTF TGTGCCAGCAGTCAACAGGGTGGCGGCTACACCTTC
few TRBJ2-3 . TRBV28 CASSPPGAGADTQYF TGTGCCAGCAGTCCCCCGGGGGCGGGGGCAGATACGCAGTATTTT
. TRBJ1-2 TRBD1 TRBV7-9 CASSGDSRYGYTF TGTGCCAGCAGCGGGGACAGCCGCTATGGCTACACCTTC
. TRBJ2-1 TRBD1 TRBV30 CAWNRGTYNEQFF TGTGCCTGGAACAGGGGGACCTACAATGAGCAGTTCTTC
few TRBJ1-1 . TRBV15 CATSRLAGFTEAFF TGTGCCACCAGCAGACTCGCCGGGTTCACTGAAGCTTTCTTT
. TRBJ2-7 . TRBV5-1 CASSLFSGAAYEQYF TGCGCCAGCAGCTTGTTCTCGGGAGCTGCCTACGAGCAGTACTTC
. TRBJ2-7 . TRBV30 CAWQRDNGVLEQYF TGTGCCTGGCAACGGGACAACGGGGTTCTCGAGCAGTACTTC
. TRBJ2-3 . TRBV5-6 CASSLGPTIRDTQYF TGTGCCAGCAGCTTGGGCCCGACTATCCGAGATACGCAGTATTTT
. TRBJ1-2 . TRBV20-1 CSAFFRGYTF TGCAGTGCCTTCTTCCGTGGCTACACCTTC
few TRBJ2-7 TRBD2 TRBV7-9 CASSSASGSWGEQYF TGTGCCAGCAGCTCGGCTAGCGGGAGTTGGGGCGAGCAGTACTTC
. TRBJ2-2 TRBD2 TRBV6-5 CASSRTGTSGELFF TGTGCCAGCAGTCGGACCGGGACTAGCGGGGAGCTGTTTTTT
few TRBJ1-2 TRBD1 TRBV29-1 CSVGQGEDGYTF TGCAGCGTCGGACAGGGGGAGGATGGCTACACCTTC
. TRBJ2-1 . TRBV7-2 CASSPRWDSLHEQFF TGTGCCAGCAGCCCTAGATGGGACTCGCTGCATGAGCAGTTCTTC
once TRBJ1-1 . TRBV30 CAWSVQANTEAFF TGTGCCTGGAGTGTACAGGCTAACACTGAAGCTTTCTTT
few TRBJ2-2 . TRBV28 CASMENTGELFF TGTGCCAGCATGGAGAACACCGGGGAGCTGTTTTTT
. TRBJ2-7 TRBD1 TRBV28 CASSGQGGLYEQYF TGTGCCAGCAGCGGACAGGGCGGGCTCTACGAGCAGTACTTC
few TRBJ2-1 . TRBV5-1 CASSQDPSSYNEQFF TGCGCCAGCAGCCAGGACCCGAGCTCCTACAATGAGCAGTTCTTC
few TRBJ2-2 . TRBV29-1 CSGGRGSTDGELFF TGCAGCGGGGGTCGAGGATCTACGGACGGGGAGCTGTTTTTT
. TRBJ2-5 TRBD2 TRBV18 CASSPSGREETQYF TGTGCCAGCTCACCGAGCGGGAGGGAAGAGACCCAGTACTTC